These 15 T cell receptor beta chains were sequenced from one sample in a study of regulatory T cells in long-lasting Graves disease. Construction of TCR beta libraries relied on iRepertoire HTBI primers and on Arm-PCR targeting CDR3 regions. TCRdb re-analysed the multiplex PCR reads in MiXCR, keeping a single row per CDR3 protein. The sample contains around 420,000 distinct CDR3 sequences, 15% to 19% of which appear only once. Time point meaning: newly diagnosed GD, antithyroid drugs for less than 3 months. Scientists built the TCR library using RNA that was extracted from PBMCs. Sample: peripheral blood mononuclear cells (PBMCs), taken at new diagnosis, from a patient treated with antithyroid drugs. The origin of the receptors is a female donor with Graves disease.

The chain has TRBV5-1 and TRBJ2-6; no reliable D call. Germline CDR1 SGHRS, CDR2 YFSETQ. There are 15 residues in the CDR3. Trimming cost V 2 bases and J 0 bases, with 6 bases left between them. CDR3 residues: CASSFGSSGANVLTF. The DNA for the CDR3 is TGCGCCAGCAGCTTCGGAAGCTCTGGGGCCAACGTCCTGACTTTC.

This clonotype came up many times. V usage is TRBV6-1 and J usage is TRBJ2-3; 9 bases are a match to TRBD1. The J segment lost 3 bases and the V segment lost 6 bases, leaving 10 bases of the junction unmatched. The CDR3 totals 16 residues. The germline V gene has CDR1 MNHNS and CDR2 SASEGT. The CDR3: CASSLGQGKVTDTQYF. Written as DNA, the CDR3 is TGTGCCAGCAGCCTCGGACAGGGGAAAGTTACAGATACGCAGTATTTT.

This clonotype has at least ten counts. The chain combines TRBV5-1 with TRBJ1-5; D is undetermined. This CDR3 spans 17 amino acids. The V gene lost 0 bases and the J gene lost 0 bases, with 13 bases spanning the gap. The germline V gene has CDR1 SGHRS and CDR2 YFSETQ. CDR3 amino acids: CASSLAAGEDSNQPQHF. In nucleotides, the CDR3 is TGCGCCAGCAGCTTGGCCGCGGGTGAGGATAGCAATCAGCCCCAGCATTTT.

This clonotype has a count of ten or more. J is TRBJ1-1 and V is TRBV30; a weak D match, TRBD1 (5 bases). The germline V gene encodes CDR1 GTSNPN and CDR2 SVGIG (reference sequence). CDR3 length equals 10 residues. The V end lost 5 bases, the J end lost 4 bases, and 5 bases lay between the germline ends. The CDR3 DNA reads TGTGCCTGGGGGGGCACTGAAGCTTTCTTT. It codes for CAWGGTEAFF.

This clonotype was counted ten times or more. The rearrangement uses TRBV2 and TRBJ2-3; the D gene is possibly TRBD1 (6 bases). V was shortened by 6 bases and J by 0 bases, with 13 bases between the two germline ends. CDR1 and CDR2 (germline): SNHLY, FYNNEI. This CDR3 is 15 amino acids long. In DNA form, the CDR3 reads TGTGCCAGCAGGAACAGGGACACTAGCACAGATACGCAGTATTTT. Its protein is CASRNRDTSTDTQYF. The full variable domain, in which reference TRBV2 and TRBJ2-3 provide the parts outside the CDR3, is EPEVTQTPSHQVTQMGQEVILRCVPISNHLYFYWYRQILGQKVEFLVSFYNNEISEKSEIFDDQFSVERPDGSNFTLKIRSTKLEDSAMYFCASRNRDTSTDTQYFGPGTRLTVL.

This clonotype was observed many times. CDR3 DNA: TGTGCCAGCAGCTGGGGCGGGAGATACGATACGCAGTATTTT. As protein: CASSWGGRYDTQYF. This chain connects TRBV6-1 to TRBJ2-3; 7 bases match TRBD2. The V segment lost 6 bases and the J segment 6 bases; nucleotides outside the gene matches: 9. The CDR3 has 14 residues. The germline V gene has CDR1 MNHNS and CDR2 SASEGT.

This clonotype has a handful of counts. The chain joins TRBV13 to TRBJ1-4; 10 nucleotides agree with TRBD1. Germline trimming cut 3 bases from V and 2 bases from J; bases unmatched to any gene: 9. Germline CDR1 and CDR2: PRHDT and FYEKMQ (reference sequence). The CDR3 has 18 amino acids. The CDR3 bases are TGTGCCAGCAGCTTGCAAGGACAGGGGGTTTGGACTAATGAAAAACTGTTTTTT. It encodes CASSLQGQGVWTNEKLFF.

This chain joins TRBV12-3 or TRBV12-4 and TRBJ2-7; the D gene is possibly TRBD2 (5 bases). The CDR3 has 16 amino acids. Trimming took off 5 bases at V and 0 bases at J, with 17 bases between the two ends. CDR3 nucleotides: TGTGCCAGCAGTCCAATTGAGGGCAGGAGCTCCTACGAGCAGTACTTC. This translates into CASSPIEGRSSYEQYF.

This clonotype was recorded at least ten times. V is TRBV2 and J is TRBJ1-2; 8 positions agree with TRBD1. The CDR3 length is 13 residues. Germline CDR1 reads SNHLY; CDR2 reads FYNNEI. Trimming took 6 bases from V and 5 from J; bases not matched to a gene: 5. The CDR3 loop reads CASSGGTGYGYTF. DNA of the CDR3: TGTGCCAGCAGCGGAGGGACAGGATATGGCTACACCTTC. Based on the CDR3 plus reference TRBV2 and TRBJ1-2, the full variable domain is EPEVTQTPSHQVTQMGQEVILRCVPISNHLYFYWYRQILGQKVEFLVSFYNNEISEKSEIFDDQFSVERPDGSNFTLKIRSTKLEDSAMYFCASSGGTGYGYTFGSGTRLTVV.

The rearrangement links TRBV12-3 or TRBV12-4 to TRBJ1-4; no reliable D call. CDR3 length: 18 residues. The germline V and J ends were trimmed by 3 bases and 0 bases, with 17 bases remaining between them. The CDR3 DNA reads as TGTGCCAGCAGTTTTGGTAGCCGACAAGTTCCAACTAATGAAAAACTGTTTTTT. Residues: CASSFGSRQVPTNEKLFF.

There are many counts of this clonotype. The gene calls are TRBV27 and TRBJ1-4; D remains ambiguous. Between the trimmed V and J ends, which lost 6 bases and 4 bases, there was a span of 9 bases. The V gene's germline CDR1 is MNHEY and CDR2 SMNVEV (reference sequence). The CDR3 totals 13 residues. In DNA, the CDR3 is TGTGCCAGCAGGAGACGGCTTAATGAAAAACTGTTTTTT. Its protein is CASRRRLNEKLFF.

This clonotype was seen repeatedly, ten times or more. This rearrangement joins TRBV29-1 to TRBJ2-2, with no clear D. The CDR3 contains 14 residues. Germline lookup yields CDR1 SQVTM and CDR2 ANQGSEA. Deletions cut 4 bases from V and 2 bases from J, with 11 bases between. In nucleotides, the CDR3 is TGCAGCGTTGTAGGACCAATAAACACCGGGGAGCTGTTTTTT. It translates to CSVVGPINTGELFF.

In this sample, this clonotype turned up many times. V is TRBV27 and J is TRBJ1-1, with D hard to call. The CDR3 covers 12 residues. V was cut by 5 bases and J by 10 bases, with 14 bases left in between. CDR1 and CDR2 from the germline V gene are MNHEY and SMNVEV (reference sequence). CDR3 amino acids: CASSPDPGRAFF. CDR3 sequence (DNA): TGTGCCAGCAGTCCTGACCCCGGGAGAGCTTTCTTT.

The table lists this clonotype with many counts. The V and J genes are TRBV5-5 and TRBJ1-5; 8 bases are a match to TRBD1. CDR1 and CDR2 (germline): SGHKS, YYEKEE (reference sequence). The junction had 10 bases not matched to a gene; V was cut back by 4 bases and J by 10 bases. The CDR3 is 14 residues long. The CDR3 reads CASSRGQGVGPQHF. As DNA, the CDR3 is TGTGCCAGCAGCCGAGGACAGGGAGTAGGACCCCAGCATTTT. The full variable domain, rest sourced from reference TRBV5-5 and TRBJ1-5, is DAGVTQSPTHLIKTRGQQVTLRCSPISGHKSVSWYQQVLGQGPQFIFQYYEKEERGRGNFPDRFSARQFPNYSSELNVNALLLGDSALYLCASSRGQGVGPQHFGDGTRLSIL.

The V gene is TRBV20-1, the J gene TRBJ2-5, with D uncertain. This CDR3 has 15 residues. Germline V gives CDR1 DFQATT, CDR2 SNEGSKA (reference sequence). V lost 0 bases and J lost 2, with 13 bases in between. CDR3 coding DNA: TGCAGTGCTAGAGATTTCAAGACTCCTCAAGAGACCCAGTACTTC. Protein product: CSARDFKTPQETQYF.